In this sample, the clone carrying this T cell receptor (beta chain) turned up a few times. As yet, its antigen is unknown. There are 16 residues in the CDR3. The J segment lost 5 bases and the V segment lost 0 bases, leaving 10 bases of the junction unmatched. Germline lookup yields CDR1 GTSNPN and CDR2 SVGIG (reference sequence). This sample was included in a study of cytomegalovirus exposure and HLA in healthy donors. Primers for the PCR totalled 60 Vbeta and 13 Jbeta. Produced via immunoSEQ multiplex PCR; TCRdb's table is partial and in-frame only. This sample has some 90,000 clones; more than 60% occur once, and the top ten carry about 2.5%. Study conclusions and caveats: Across donors, sequencing depth was assumed by presence/absence analyses to be roughly uniform. The likely explanation for a cluster of highly shared sequence variants was sequencing artifact.

The sequenced material came from PBMCs. The clonotype originates from a man aged 50-59 years in good health and CMV-seronegative. The chain combines TRBV30 with TRBJ2-5, with 9 bases lining up with TRBD2. The CDR3 nucleotides read TGTGCCTGGAGTGTCGGTAGCGGGAGAGGAGGGGAGACCCAGTACTTC. Protein sequence: CAWSVGSGRGGETQYF.